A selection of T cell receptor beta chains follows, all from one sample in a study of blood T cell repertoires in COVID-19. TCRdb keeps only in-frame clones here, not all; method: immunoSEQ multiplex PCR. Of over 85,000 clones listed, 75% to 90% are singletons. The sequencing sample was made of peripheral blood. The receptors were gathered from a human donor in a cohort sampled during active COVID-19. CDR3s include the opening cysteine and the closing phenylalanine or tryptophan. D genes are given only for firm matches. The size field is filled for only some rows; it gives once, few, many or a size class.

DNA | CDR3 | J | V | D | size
TGTGCCAGCTCACCAGCCAGTTTGAACACTGAAGCTTTCTTT | CASSPASLNTEAFF | TRBJ1-1 | TRBV18 | - | -
TGTGCCAGCAGTCGACAGGGTCGAAATGAAAAACTGTTTTTT | CASSRQGRNEKLFF | TRBJ1-4 | TRBV6-6 | TRBD1 | -
TGTGCCAGCAGTCCCCAGGATTCCTTATACGAGCAGTACTTC | CASSPQDSLYEQYF | TRBJ2-7 | TRBV6-5 | - | -
TGCGCCAGCAGCACCAGGGGCGGCGGCTACACCTTC | CASSTRGGGYTF | TRBJ1-2 | TRBV5-1 | - | -
TGCGCCAGCAGCTTGGAAGGGGGTTTAGCTAATGAAAAACTGTTTTTT | CASSLEGGLANEKLFF | TRBJ1-4 | TRBV5-1 | - | -
TGTGCCAGCAGTTTAACGTCCCGATCAGCGGGAGTCGTCACAGATACGCAGTATTTT | CASSLTSRSAGVVTDTQYF | TRBJ2-3 | TRBV28 | TRBD2 | -
TGTGCCAGCAGTTTAATATCGACAGGGAAAGGGACCCAGTACTTC | CASSLISTGKGTQYF | TRBJ2-5 | TRBV27 | TRBD1 | once
TGTGCCAGCACCACCGCAGGAGGCGAAGATACGCAGTATTTT | CASTTAGGEDTQYF | TRBJ2-3 | TRBV5-4 | - | -
TGTGCCAGCAGCTTAATGGAGACAGAAGAGACCCAGTACTTC | CASSLMETEETQYF | TRBJ2-5 | TRBV7-9 | - | -
TGTGCCAGCAGTATAGGACTAGCGGTCACCTTAGAGGAGAGCACAGATACGCAGTATTTT | CASSIGLAVTLEESTDTQYF | TRBJ2-3 | TRBV27 | TRBD2 | -
TGTGCTAGCAGAACAGGGGATAGTATGGAAAATGAGCAGTTCTTC | CASRTGDSMENEQFF | TRBJ2-1 | TRBV7-7 | TRBD1 | -
TGTGCCAGCAGTTTGTACTCACAAGAGACCCAGTACTTC | CASSLYSQETQYF | TRBJ2-5 | TRBV27 | - | -
TGTGCCAGCAGTACTCAGGGACAGCCTCTCTACAATGAGCAGTTCTTC | CASSTQGQPLYNEQFF | TRBJ2-1 | TRBV27 | TRBD1 | -
TGTGCCAGCAGTTCCCCAACAGGGGTAGTCGGAAACACCATATATTTT | CASSSPTGVVGNTIYF | TRBJ1-3 | TRBV28 | TRBD1 | -
TGTGCCAGCAGTTCCGGGCTAGCGGTATACTTC | CASSSGLAVYF | TRBJ2-5 | TRBV28 | TRBD2 | -
TGTGCCAGCAGCCAAGGGGGAGCGGGAGTATCAGATACGCAGTATTTT | CASSQGGAGVSDTQYF | TRBJ2-3 | TRBV14 | TRBD2 | -
TGCGCCAGCAGCGCCGGAAAGCAGGGGCGCGGCACAGATACGCAGTATTTT | CASSAGKQGRGTDTQYF | TRBJ2-3 | TRBV5-1 | - | -
TGTGCCAGCACACCTAGGGGGCGGACCACAGATACGCAGTATTTT | CASTPRGRTTDTQYF | TRBJ2-3 | TRBV28 | TRBD1 | -
TGTGCCAGCAGTCCTAGACTCGTCCGGAGCTCCTATAATTCACCCCTCCACTTT | CASSPRLVRSSYNSPLHF | TRBJ1-6 | TRBV6-6 | - | -
TGTGCCTGGAGTCCTCCCCCCAGCGGGGCCTACAATGAGCAGTTCTTC | CAWSPPPSGAYNEQFF | TRBJ2-1 | TRBV30 | TRBD2 | -
TGTGCCAGCACTACGGGACAGGGCCCATACGAGCAGTACTTC | CASTTGQGPYEQYF | TRBJ2-7 | TRBV19 | TRBD1 | -
TGTGCCAGCAGTCCGACAGGACCCACCTACGAGCAGTACTTC | CASSPTGPTYEQYF | TRBJ2-7 | TRBV28 | - | -
TGTGCCAGCTCACCCGACAGGGGAAATAGCAATCAGCCCCAGCATTTT | CASSPDRGNSNQPQHF | TRBJ1-5 | TRBV18 | TRBD1 | -
TGCGCCAGCAAAAAGGGGGAGGGCCCCGGTATATACAATGAGCAGTTCTTC | CASKKGEGPGIYNEQFF | TRBJ2-1 | TRBV4-1 | - | -
TGTGCCAGCAGCCCGAATTGGAGGGCCAATGAGCAGTTCTTC | CASSPNWRANEQFF | TRBJ2-1 | TRBV11-3 | - | -
TGTGCCAGTGCACGACGAGCGGGAGCGAGCTACGAGCAGTACTTC | CASARRAGASYEQYF | TRBJ2-7 | TRBV19 | TRBD2 | -
TGTGCCAGCAGCCCCCAAAGGACAGGGGGCGGCCGGGAGCAGTTCTTC | CASSPQRTGGGREQFF | TRBJ2-1 | TRBV28 | TRBD1 | -
TGTGCCAGCAGTGGTGGAGGATGGACAGGGAGACCTGATACGCAGTATTTT | CASSGGGWTGRPDTQYF | TRBJ2-3 | TRBV2 | TRBD1 | -
TGTGCCAGTTCACAGGGTTCTGGAAACACCATATATTTT | CASSQGSGNTIYF | TRBJ1-3 | TRBV19 | - | few
TGCGCCAGCAGCCTACCGCCCGGGACTTCCGAAGAGACCCAGTACTTC | CASSLPPGTSEETQYF | TRBJ2-5 | TRBV5-1 | - | once
TGCGCCAGCAGCTTTGGACGACAGGGACGGGCGATAGAGACCCAGTACTTC | CASSFGRQGRAIETQYF | TRBJ2-5 | TRBV5-1 | TRBD1 | -
TGTGCCAGCAGCCCCCGGACCAAGAGGGAAGATACGCAGTATTTT | CASSPRTKREDTQYF | TRBJ2-3 | TRBV9 | - | -
TGTGCCATCAGTGAGGGGGCCCACACTGAAGCTTTCTTT | CAISEGAHTEAFF | TRBJ1-1 | TRBV10-3 | - | -
TGTGCCAGTAGTCGGTCAGGGACAGAGATCTATGGCTACACCTTC | CASSRSGTEIYGYTF | TRBJ1-2 | TRBV19 | TRBD1 | -
TGCAGTGCTGGTGGGACTAGCACCTACGAGCAGTACTTC | CSAGGTSTYEQYF | TRBJ2-7 | TRBV20-1 | TRBD2 | few
TGTGCCACTGGGCGCGACAGGGGTTTTTACAATGAGCAGTTCTTC | CATGRDRGFYNEQFF | TRBJ2-1 | TRBV15 | TRBD1 | -
TGCGCCAGCAGTAACTTTGGGACAGCTGACACTGAAGCTTTCTTT | CASSNFGTADTEAFF | TRBJ1-1 | TRBV10-1 | TRBD1 | few
TGTGCCAGCAGTGGGGGACATATTACCAATCAGCCCCAGCATTTT | CASSGGHITNQPQHF | TRBJ1-5 | TRBV25-1 | - | once
TGTGCCAGCAGTTACTCAGCAGGTCACACTGAAGCTTTCTTT | CASSYSAGHTEAFF | TRBJ1-1 | TRBV6-5 | - | -
TGTGCCAGCAGCCTAGAATTAGGGGGCGTAGAGGCTTTCTTT | CASSLELGGVEAFF | TRBJ1-1 | TRBV7-6 | TRBD1 | once
TGCAGCGCCCTTGGGACAGCCTACGAGCAGTACTTC | CSALGTAYEQYF | TRBJ2-7 | TRBV29-1 | TRBD1 | -
TGTGCCAGCAGCCAACACCGGACTAGCGGGGGCTCAGATACGCAGTATTTT | CASSQHRTSGGSDTQYF | TRBJ2-3 | TRBV3-1/TRBV3-2 | TRBD2 | -
TGTGCCAGTAGCGAATCGTCCCTGCGGGAAAAACTGTTTTTT | CASSESSLREKLFF | TRBJ1-4 | TRBV19 | - | -
TGTGCCTCCCGACAGGGCTCCTATAATTCACCCCTCCACTTT | CASRQGSYNSPLHF | TRBJ1-6 | TRBV30 | TRBD1 | -
TGTGCCACCAGTGATGCCGGGACTAGCGGTAATGAGCAGTTCTTC | CATSDAGTSGNEQFF | TRBJ2-1 | TRBV24-1 | TRBD2 | -
TGCGCCAGCAGCTTGACGAGCCTAGAAGAGACCCAGTACTTC | CASSLTSLEETQYF | TRBJ2-5 | TRBV5-1 | - | few
TGTGCCAGCAGCCAAGTCTTAGCGGGAGCGGGGGAGACCCAGTACTTC | CASSQVLAGAGETQYF | TRBJ2-5 | TRBV3-1/TRBV3-2 | TRBD2 | once
TGTGCCAGCAGAATACAGAACTATGGCTACACCTTC | CASRIQNYGYTF | TRBJ1-2 | TRBV28 | - | -
TGCGCCAGCAGCTCCAATACCCTAGCGGGAGGCAACAATGAGCAGTTCTTC | CASSSNTLAGGNNEQFF | TRBJ2-1 | TRBV5-1 | TRBD2 | -